A single TCR beta chain is shown here with its context. The germline gives CDR1 SGHNT, CDR2 YYREEE (reference sequence). The trim removed 1 base at V and 0 bases at J, leaving 3 bases unmatched. This CDR3 region has 15 residues. This specimen belongs to a study of CD8 T cells in Susac syndrome. Controls matched for sex and age were healthy donors. Reverse transcription of roughly 0.5 to 1 ug RNA was carried out with random hexamers. TCRdb processed the immunoSEQ multiplex PCR reads anew with MiXCR; each CDR3 protein has one entry. The sample consists of around 130,000 distinct CDR3 sequences, 94% of them appearing once.

The chain recombines TRBV5-4 with TRBJ1-1; 7 nucleotides line up with TRBD1. This receptor was identified in a human donor in good health. The sample was CD4+ T cells from PBMCs. The CDR3 DNA sequence: TGTGCCAGCAGCTTGCCTGGGACAGTGAACACTGAAGCTTTCTTT. It translates to CASSLPGTVNTEAFF.